The next 4 T cell receptor beta chains were all read from a single sample in a study of shared clonotypes between healthy human individuals (dated by TCRdb to 2019 to 2021). Libraries were prepared through the immunoSEQ multiplex PCR assay. TCRdb re-hosts the immuneACCESS table, in-frame sequences only. Its copies lack some clones; in the studies checked, an unresolved V gene accounts for under half of them, and the cause for the rest is not known. The sample table holds 1.6 million or so clones, of which about 98.5% were seen once. Roughly 0.35% of the sample is held by the ten biggest clonotypes. Sequencing was carried out using naive CD4+ T cells sorted from blood. The cell subset or site label corresponds to: CD45RA+ positively selected. The receptors here all came from a man younger than 45 in good health.

This sequence joins TRBV7-2 and TRBJ2-6; D not resolved. Trimming shortened V by 5 bases and J by 4 bases, and 6 bases separated the two germline ends. Per the germline V gene, CDR1 is SGHTA and CDR2 is FQGNSA. The CDR3 consists of 13 residues. In nucleotides, the CDR3 is TGTGCCAGCAGCCTAGGGGGGGCCAACGTCCTGACTTTC. As protein: CASSLGGANVLTF.

This chain uses TRBV9 with TRBJ2-2; a weak D match, TRBD1 (6 bases). Germline assignment: CDR1 SGDLS and CDR2 YYNGEE. The CDR3 contains 15 residues. V lost 3 bases, J lost 5 bases, and 14 bases lay in between. CDR3 nucleotide sequence: TGTGCCAGCAGCGCAACGACAGGTGGTACCGGGGAGCTGTTTTTT. This encodes CASSATTGGTGELFF. The complete variable domain, with remaining parts taken from reference TRBV9 and TRBJ2-2, reads DSGVTQTPKHLITATGQRVTLRCSPRSGDLSVYWYQQSLDQGLQFLIQYYNGEERAKGNILERFSAQQFPDLHSELNLSSLELGDSALYFCASSATTGGTGELFFGEGSRLTVL.

The genes are TRBV5-5 and TRBJ2-7; 7 nucleotides match TRBD2. V was pared by 0 bases and J by 4 bases, with 4 bases of the junction left unmatched. This CDR3 contains 14 residues. Looked up from germline, CDR1 is SGHKS and CDR2 is YYEKEE (reference sequence). CDR3 DNA sequence: TGTGCCAGCAGCTTGGATCTTAGCGGGTACGAGCAGTACTTC. Its translation: CASSLDLSGYEQYF.

The chain employs TRBV25-1 and TRBJ2-3, with D perhaps matching TRBD2 (6 bases). There are 15 residues in the CDR3. V was shortened by 2 bases and J by 3 bases, with 12 bases between the two germline ends. Germline V gene data show CDR1 as MGHDK and CDR2 as SYGVNS. CDR3 loop: CASSEASEGTDTQYF. In nucleotides, the CDR3 is TGTGCCAGCAGTGAAGCTAGCGAGGGAACAGATACGCAGTATTTT.